These 29 T cell receptor beta chains came from one sample sequenced in a study of blood T cell repertoires in COVID-19. Using immunoSEQ multiplex PCR, the repertoire was profiled, and TCRdb retains in-frame clones only, with some absent. The top ten clones hold roughly 5.5% of a sample with 200,000 to 300,000 clones, 75% to 85% of them seen once. Material for sequencing was peripheral blood. The source is a human donor in a cohort sampled during active COVID-19.

This clone was observed once. The chain recombines TRBV24-1 with TRBJ2-5; 7 bases agree with TRBD2. The CDR3 spans 11 residues. The junction had 2 bases not matched to a gene; V was cut back by 9 bases and J by 5 bases. Per germline, CDR1 KGHDR and CDR2 SFDVKD. This CDR3 reads CATGAGETQYF. The CDR3 DNA reads TGTGCCACCGGAGCGGGGGAGACCCAGTACTTC.

This chain connects TRBV6-4 to TRBJ1-1; D is uncertain. Looked up from germline, CDR1 is MRHNA and CDR2 is SNTAGT. The germline V and J ends were trimmed by 4 bases and 4 bases, with 10 bases remaining between them. The CDR3 consists of 13 residues. CDR3 nucleotides: TGTGCCAGCAGTGGGGAGGTGGGCACTGAAGCTTTCTTT. This encodes CASSGEVGTEAFF.

This clone was observed a few times. The genes are TRBV19 and TRBJ2-2; possible D gene TRBD2, 6 bases. This CDR3 comprises 13 residues. CDR1 LNHDA and CDR2 SQIVND come from the germline V gene (reference sequence). The V gene lost 9 bases and the J gene lost 7 bases, with 15 bases spanning the gap. The DNA of the CDR3 is TGTGCCAGCGATGGAGGGTCCGGCGGGGAGCTGTTTTTT. It is translated as CASDGGSGGELFF.

The genes are TRBV7-3 and TRBJ2-7, with D possibly TRBD1 on 6 matching bases. The CDR3 covers 13 residues. V lost 5 bases and J lost 4, with 12 bases in between. Germline CDR1 reads SGHTA; CDR2 reads FQGTGA. CDR3 nucleotides: TGTGCCAGCAGCCAGGGACAATCTTACGAGCAGTACTTC. Amino acid sequence: CASSQGQSYEQYF.

This chain joins TRBV14 and TRBJ2-7; TRBD2 matches 7 bases. With V trimmed by 1 base and J by 6 bases, 6 bases remained unmatched. CDR3 length: 14 amino acids. CDR1 and CDR2 (germline): SGHDN, FVKESK. The chain's CDR3 is CASSQADPGGEQYF. The CDR3 DNA is TGTGCCAGCAGCCAAGCAGACCCGGGAGGCGAGCAGTACTTC.

This clone came up a few times. V gene TRBV30 combines with J gene TRBJ2-7, with TRBD2 identical over 11 bases. V lost 5 bases and J lost 2; bases outside the gene matches: 2. CDR1 GTSNPN and CDR2 SVGIG come from the germline V gene (reference sequence). The CDR3 consists of 13 residues. The CDR3 is CAWGTSGTYEQYF. CDR3 bases: TGTGCCTGGGGGACTAGCGGAACCTACGAGCAGTACTTC.

The CDR3 sequence: CASSIRRLVGSSYEQYF. The CDR3 DNA follows: TGTGCCAGTAGTATACGTAGACTAGTCGGGAGCTCCTACGAGCAGTACTTC. The rearrangement joins TRBV19 to TRBJ2-7; a weak D match, TRBD2 (6 bases). The length of the CDR3 is 17 residues. From germline, CDR1 is LNHDA and CDR2 SQIVND (reference sequence). V was pared by 2 bases and J by 0 bases, with 17 bases between.

The gene calls are TRBV5-1 and TRBJ2-1; 10 bases map to TRBD1. This CDR3 is built from 18 residues. Germline V CDR1 and CDR2: SGHRS, YFSETQ. J gave up 5 bases and V 2 bases, and 13 bases lay outside the gene matches. The CDR3 coding sequence is TGCGCCAGCAGCTTTTGGACAGGGGGTAGAGTAGCTAACAATGAGCAGTTCTTC. Protein sequence: CASSFWTGGRVANNEQFF.

The genes are TRBV7-3 and TRBJ2-5; no definite D call. The CDR3 consists of 14 residues. V lost 0 bases, J lost 0 bases, and 5 bases lay in between. Germline V gene lookup returns CDR1 SGHTA and CDR2 FQGTGA. This CDR3 reads CASSLTGNQETQYF. The CDR3 region has the DNA TGTGCCAGCAGCTTAACCGGTAACCAAGAGACCCAGTACTTC.

This clone has a single count. The chain's CDR3 is CASNVGGIHNEQFF. CDR3 coding DNA: TGTGCCAGCAACGTGGGGGGGATCCACAATGAGCAGTTCTTC. This chain uses TRBV5-4 with TRBJ2-1; TRBD2 aligns across 7 bases. The J segment lost 5 bases and the V segment lost 6 bases, leaving 8 bases of the junction unmatched. The CDR3 spans 14 residues. In germline, CDR1 is SGHNT, CDR2 YYREEE (reference sequence).

The genes are TRBV29-1 and TRBJ2-7; D ambiguous. This CDR3 spans 11 amino acids. CDR1 and CDR2 from the germline V gene are SQVTM and ANQGSEA. V lost 2 bases and J 5 bases, leaving 7 bases between the germline ends. The CDR3 here is CSVENTDEQYF. The CDR3 nucleotides read TGCAGCGTTGAAAACACCGACGAGCAGTACTTC.

This rearrangement joins TRBV11-2 to TRBJ1-1; D gene unclear. Germline CDR1 SGHAT, CDR2 FQNNGV. The V end lost 0 bases, the J end lost 5 bases, and 7 bases lay between the germline ends. This CDR3 has 13 residues. Written as DNA, the CDR3 is TGTGCCAGCAGCTTAGATGTTCGGACTGAAGCTTTCTTT. Amino acids: CASSLDVRTEAFF.

The V gene is TRBV11-3, the J gene TRBJ2-1; 11 bases agree with TRBD2. The junction had 9 bases not matched to a gene; V was cut back by 5 bases and J by 6 bases. The CDR3 contains 16 residues. Germline CDR1 reads SGHNT; CDR2 reads YENEEA. CDR3 sequence: CASSTRTSGSGNEQFF. In DNA, the CDR3 is TGTGCCAGCAGCACAAGAACTAGCGGGAGTGGCAATGAGCAGTTCTTC. Variable domain in full (rest from reference TRBV11-3 and TRBJ2-1): EAGVVQSPRYKIIEKKQPVAFWCNPISGHNTLYWYLQNLGQGPELLIRYENEEAVDDSQLPKDRFSAERLKGVDSTLKIQPAELGDSAVYLCASSTRTSGSGNEQFFGPGTRLTVL.

The chain combines TRBV6-5 with TRBJ2-5; 8 positions agree with TRBD1. This CDR3 region has 14 residues. V lost 6 bases to trimming and J lost 3 bases; unmatched junction nucleotides: 6. The germline gives CDR1 MNHEY, CDR2 SVGAGI. The CDR3 DNA is TGTGCCAGCAGGGCACAGGGGGGAAAAGAGACCCAGTACTTC. Its protein product is CASRAQGGKETQYF.

V usage is TRBV10-1 and J usage is TRBJ2-7; TRBD1 agrees at 10 bases. With 0 bases clipped from V and 4 bases from J, the junction kept 3 bases outside the gene matches. The CDR3 loop spans 15 amino acids. Per germline, CDR1 WNHNN and CDR2 SYGVQD (reference sequence). CDR3 nucleotide sequence: TGCGCCAGCAGTGAGTCCGGACAGGGGGGATACGAGCAGTACTTC. It yields the protein CASSESGQGGYEQYF.

Notes on this clone: Compared with germline, one end of the junction differs, possibly owing to a read error. Other DNA sequences in this specimen translate into the identical CDR3. This rearrangement joins TRBV7-7 to TRBJ2-7, with 7 bases fitting TRBD2. The CDR3 covers 14 residues. The V gene's germline CDR1 is SSHAT and CDR2 FNYEAQ (reference sequence). The CDR3 coding sequence is TGTGCTAGCAGCCCTGGGACGGGGGGTTACGAGCAGTACTTC. Residues: CASSPGTGGYEQYF.

This rearrangement joins TRBV6-5 to TRBJ2-2; perhaps TRBD1 as D (6 bases). Trimming cost V 8 bases and J 0 bases, with 13 bases left between them. This CDR3 comprises 15 residues. Per the germline V gene, CDR1 is MNHEY and CDR2 is SVGAGI. The DNA for the CDR3 is TGTGCCAGCCAGTTACAGGGAACGAACACCGGGGAGCTGTTTTTT. This gives the protein CASQLQGTNTGELFF.

This clone has at least ten counts. V is TRBV5-4 and J is TRBJ2-2; the match to TRBD1 covers 7 bases. The germline V gene has CDR1 SGHNT and CDR2 YYREEE (reference sequence). The CDR3 is made up of 15 amino acids. V trimming: 0 bases; J trimming: 5 bases; junction bases outside the gene matches: 4. The CDR3 coding sequence is TGTGCCAGCAGCTTGGATAGGGGGCGAACCGGGGAGCTGTTTTTT. Its translation is CASSLDRGRTGELFF.

The rearrangement links TRBV7-9 to TRBJ1-4; D possibly corresponds to TRBD1 (5 bases). The V gene lost 5 bases and the J gene lost 7 bases, with 20 bases spanning the gap. CDR3 size: 16 residues. Germline V gene data show CDR1 as SEHNR and CDR2 as FQNEAQ (reference sequence). For the CDR3, the DNA is TGTGCCAGCAGCCCGATAGGAAGGGGTTTAACTGAAAAACTGTTTTTT. This codes for CASSPIGRGLTEKLFF.

The genes are TRBV12-3 or TRBV12-4 and TRBJ1-3; D gene ambiguous. There are 13 residues in the CDR3. Trimming took 5 bases from V and 2 from J, leaving 7 bases between them. The CDR3 DNA follows: TGTGCCAGCAGTCCCTCAGCTGGAAACACCATATATTTT. Translated: CASSPSAGNTIYF.

The gene calls are TRBV28 and TRBJ2-7; TRBD2 matches 8 bases. CDR1 MDHEN and CDR2 SYDVKM come from the germline V gene. Trimming cost V 5 bases and J 3 bases; bases outside gene matches: 3. CDR3 length: 13 residues. Here the CDR3 DNA reads TGTGCCAGCAGTCCCGGGAGGGGCTACGAGCAGTACTTC. This codes for CASSPGRGYEQYF.

J is TRBJ2-3 and V is TRBV5-1; 14 nucleotides match TRBD2. V dropped 3 bases and J dropped 6; count of bases not matched to a gene: 6. The CDR3 has 16 amino acids. CDR1 is SGHRS and CDR2 is YFSETQ in the germline V gene. CDR3 coding DNA: TGCGCCAGCAGCTCGCGACTAGCGGGGGGGCGGGATACGCAGTATTTT. Translation gives CASSSRLAGGRDTQYF.

This clone was seen once. One junction end disagrees with the germline gene, perhaps due to a read error. The chain recombines TRBV28 with TRBJ2-7, with unresolved D. The CDR3 runs 12 residues. The V gene's germline CDR1 is MDHEN and CDR2 SYDVKM. The CDR3 sequence is CASCPPTDERYF. CDR3 DNA sequence: TGTGCCAGTTGTCCTCCAACTGACGAGCGGTACTTC.

This sequence joins TRBV6-5 and TRBJ1-4; 7 bases fit TRBD1. In germline, CDR1 is MNHEY, CDR2 SVGAGI. Unmatched junction bases numbered 5, after V lost 5 bases and J lost 5 bases. There are 14 residues in the CDR3. The CDR3 loop reads CASSQGTANEKLFF. Here the CDR3 DNA reads TGTGCCAGCAGTCAGGGGACAGCAAATGAAAAACTGTTTTTT.

This chain uses TRBV4-2 with TRBJ1-3; no firm D call. Trimming took off 0 bases at V and 0 bases at J, with 15 bases between the two ends. The germline V gene encodes CDR1 LGHNA and CDR2 YNFKEQ. This CDR3 is 18 amino acids long. CDR3 in amino acids: CASSQDALSRNSGNTIYF. CDR3 coding DNA: TGTGCCAGCAGCCAAGACGCCCTTTCGAGGAACTCTGGAAACACCATATATTTT.

V is TRBV10-3 and J is TRBJ2-1; TRBD2 matches 10 bases. The CDR3 is 16 amino acids. CDR1 and CDR2 from the germline V gene are ENHRY and SYGVKD. Trimming removed 0 bases from V and 10 bases from J; junction bases left unmatched: 9. The CDR3 DNA reads TGTGCCATCAGTGAGTCGAACAGCGGGGGGGCCAAAGAGCAGTTCTTC. Translating gives CAISESNSGGAKEQFF.

J is TRBJ2-3 and V is TRBV20-1; no firm D call. Trimming removed 3 bases from V and 2 bases from J, with 18 bases in between. From germline, CDR1 is DFQATT and CDR2 SNEGSKA (reference sequence). The CDR3 spans 16 residues. The CDR3 coding sequence is TGCAGTGCTAGTCTAATAACTTCCGACAACACAGATACGCAGTATTTT. Protein product: CSASLITSDNTDTQYF.

The CDR3 is CASSQRPGTQYF. CDR3 nucleotides: TGTGCCAGCAGCCAACGGCCGGGGACCCAGTACTTC. The chain carries TRBV14 and TRBJ2-5; D ambiguous. Per the germline V gene, CDR1 is SGHDN and CDR2 is FVKESK. Trimming removed 2 bases from V and 7 bases from J, with 8 bases in between. CDR3 length equals 12 residues.

The chain uses TRBV5-6 and TRBJ2-1; weak D call: TRBD2 (6 bases). Germline loops: CDR1 SGHDT, CDR2 YYEEEE. Trimming took 0 bases from V and 7 from J, leaving 8 bases between them. CDR3 length: 13 amino acids. CDR3 sequence: CASSLGGRNEQFF. Here the CDR3 DNA reads TGTGCCAGCAGCTTGGGAGGGAGGAATGAGCAGTTCTTC.